The rows below give T cell receptor beta chains drawn from one sample of a study of T-cell memory formation after mild COVID-19. TCRdb processed the 5' RACE reads anew with MiXCR; each CDR3 protein has one entry. The sample records 470,000 or so distinct CDR3 sequences, over 15% being singletons. What was sequenced was PBMCs or a T cell subset sorted from them (not recorded which). The receptors were gathered from an adult woman who had mild COVID-19 (a few samples of this study predate the infection). Cell type and time point are not known. CDR3s include the opening cysteine and the closing phenylalanine or tryptophan. A D gene is named only where the DNA matches it firmly. Clone size appears in some rows only: once, few, many, or a class for an expanded clone.

abundance	d_gene	v_gene	j_gene	CDR3nt	CDR3aa
many	TRBD1	TRBV27	TRBJ1-5	TGTGCCAGCAGACACACAGGGGGCAATCAGCCCCAGCATTTT	CASRHTGGNQPQHF
few	-	TRBV6-5	TRBJ2-4	TGTGCCAGCAGTTACCCGGGAAAGGGGGCCAAAAACATTCAGTACTTC	CASSYPGKGAKNIQYF
-	-	TRBV7-8	TRBJ1-6	TGTGCCAGCAGCCCGAAGGGGGATTCACCCCTCCACTTT	CASSPKGDSPLHF
-	TRBD1	TRBV24-1	TRBJ2-1	TGTGCCACCAGCAGAAGCGGGGACAGGGCCTACAATGAGCAGTTCTTC	CATSRSGDRAYNEQFF
-	TRBD2	TRBV7-8	TRBJ2-1	TGTGCCAGCAGCTTAAGCCTAGCGGGGGGCGATGAGCAGTTCTTC	CASSLSLAGGDEQFF
-	-	TRBV24-1	TRBJ1-5	TGTGCCACCAGTGAACGTAGGGGTCAGCCCCAGCATTTT	CATSERRGQPQHF
-	TRBD1	TRBV5-1	TRBJ1-1	TGCGCCAGCAGCTTGGAGGGACAGGGGGATCCTGAAGCTTTCTTT	CASSLEGQGDPEAFF
few	-	TRBV12-3/TRBV12-4	TRBJ2-5	TGTGCCAGCAGTCCGGGCCGCCTTCAAGAGACCCAGTACTTC	CASSPGRLQETQYF
few	TRBD2	TRBV20-1	TRBJ2-1	TGCAGTGGACGGGGGGAAACGGGCCTGCCTCGAATCTTC	CSGRGETGLPRIF
-	-	TRBV12-3/TRBV12-4	TRBJ2-5	TGTGCCAGCGAAGGGGGGCCACGGGAGACCCAGTACTTC	CASEGGPRETQYF
many	TRBD1	TRBV4-2	TRBJ2-5	TGTGCCAGCAGCCAAGACAGGGGGCGAGAGACCCAGTACTTC	CASSQDRGRETQYF
few	TRBD1	TRBV10-3	TRBJ1-6	TGTGCCATCGGGGGACAGAATAATTCACCCCTCCACTTT	CAIGGQNNSPLHF
-	TRBD1	TRBV12-3/TRBV12-4	TRBJ1-2	TGTGCCAGCAGTTCCGGGACAGTACACGGCTATGGCTACACCTTC	CASSSGTVHGYGYTF
few	-	TRBV6-5	TRBJ2-7	TGTGCCAGCAGTTACAGGGCAGGACCTACCTACGAGCAGTACTTC	CASSYRAGPTYEQYF
-	-	TRBV20-1	TRBJ1-5	TGCAGTGCTGGGAGCGGGGCTTATAGCAATCAGCCCCAGCATTTT	CSAGSGAYSNQPQHF
-	TRBD1	TRBV29-1	TRBJ1-1	TGCAGCGCGGGACAGTCGAACACTGAAGCTTTCTTT	CSAGQSNTEAFF
many	TRBD2	TRBV7-3	TRBJ2-1	TGTGCCAGCAGCTTAAGACGGGGGGGCTGGAATGAGCAGTTCTTC	CASSLRRGGWNEQFF
few	TRBD2	TRBV4-3	TRBJ2-1	TGCGCCAGCAGCCAAGATAGCCAGCGGGAGGGCCTAACCTACAATGAGCAGTTCTTC	CASSQDSQREGLTYNEQFF
few	-	TRBV12-3/TRBV12-4	TRBJ2-5	TGTGCCAGCAGTGCATACAGTCCGGAGACCCAGTACTTC	CASSAYSPETQYF
-	TRBD2	TRBV7-2	TRBJ2-3	TGTGCCAGCAGCGTAGCGGGGGCAGATACGCAGTATTTT	CASSVAGADTQYF
-	-	TRBV27	TRBJ2-1	TGTGCCAGCGGGATGGTGGGGCAACTGTCCTACAATGAGCAGTTCTTC	CASGMVGQLSYNEQFF
few	-	TRBV3-1	TRBJ2-1	TGTGCCAGCAGCCAAGTCGTCGGACTTGAGCAGTTCTTC	CASSQVVGLEQFF
-	-	TRBV12-3/TRBV12-4	TRBJ2-5	TGTGCCAGCAGTTCGTTCAGGGCGTTTGATAGCGGCCCGCGGTACTTC	CASSSFRAFDSGPRYF
many	-	TRBV7-2	TRBJ2-2	TGTGCCAGCAGCTTCGGACCCGGGAACACCGGGGAGCTGTTTTTT	CASSFGPGNTGELFF
-	TRBD1	TRBV23-1	TRBJ1-2	TGCGCCAGCAGTCCCCCCCGGGACAGGGGGCAGGATGGCTACACCTTC	CASSPPRDRGQDGYTF
few	TRBD1	TRBV4-3	TRBJ2-1	TGCGCCAGCAGCCTTAACAGGGGGCTACTCAATGAGCAGTTCTTC	CASSLNRGLLNEQFF